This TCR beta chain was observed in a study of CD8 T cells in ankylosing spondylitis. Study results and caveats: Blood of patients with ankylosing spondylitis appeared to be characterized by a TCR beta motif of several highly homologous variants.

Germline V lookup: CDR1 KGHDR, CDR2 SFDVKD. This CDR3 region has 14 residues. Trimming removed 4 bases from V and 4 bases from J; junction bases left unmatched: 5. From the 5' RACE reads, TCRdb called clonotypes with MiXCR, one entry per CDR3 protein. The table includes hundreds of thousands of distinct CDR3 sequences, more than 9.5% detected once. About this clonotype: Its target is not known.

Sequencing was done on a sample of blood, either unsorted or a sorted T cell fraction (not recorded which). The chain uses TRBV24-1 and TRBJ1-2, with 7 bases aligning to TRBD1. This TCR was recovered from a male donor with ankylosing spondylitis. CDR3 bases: TGTGCCACCAGTGACACGGGACAGAGCTATGGCTACACCTTC. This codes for CATSDTGQSYGYTF.